What follows is one TCR beta chain and its context. The data derive from a study of blood T cell repertoires in COVID-19. Looking at the study overall: The study drew acute and convalescent COVID-19 samples from the United States, Italy and Spain. Sample material is recorded as cDNA or gDNA derived from T cells, B-cell-depleted T cells, or PBMCs.

Authors' methods: The assay estimated nucleated cells by amplifying reference gene primers. Measured with immunoSEQ multiplex PCR; TCRdb has only the in-frame clones, and not every one. The V and J calls and clone size were taken over from that table, and D and trimming were inferred from the DNA. The table records more than 65,000 clones, approximately 85% of them present only once. The germline V and J ends were trimmed by 5 bases and 0 bases, with 8 bases remaining between them. Germline-derived CDR1 and CDR2 are MDHEN and SYDVKM. CDR3 length equals 14 residues. Specimen: peripheral blood. V is TRBV28 and J is TRBJ1-5; weak D call: TRBD1 (5 bases). This receptor was identified in a man older than 75 with acute or convalescent COVID-19. Here the CDR3 DNA reads TGTGCCAGCAGTCGGGGGAATAGCAATCAGCCCCAGCATTTT. Translated, it gives CASSRGNSNQPQHF.